The sequence of this TCR beta chain was determined in a study of molecular identifiers for immune sequencing clone quantification. Study-level background: Five aliquots were made in replicates from the RNA of around 20,000 or 100,000 naive CD8 cells, and four were sequenced.

Regarding the study as a whole: Over 99% of effector molecules, yet under 1% of naive-cell molecules, were held by clones above 20 RNA copies.

This clonotype was counted between two and nine times. No antigen is known for it. Losses at the gene ends were 3 bases for V and 9 bases for J; bases not matched to a gene: 12. The CDR3 extends over 16 amino acids. From germline, CDR1 is SGDLS and CDR2 YYNGEE. Listed TCR primers, together with previously described methods, were used for the bulk TCR libraries. Via MiXCR, TCRdb re-called the PCR reads, giving one row per CDR3 protein. Among a few hundred thousand distinct CDR3 sequences, over 20% were seen once, and the ten largest hold 0.74%. J is TRBJ1-6 and V is TRBV9, with TRBD1 matching over 7 bases. The clonotype comes from a human donor in good health. Some libraries in this study had Jurkat cell RNA spiked in. Sequencing was done on a sample of naive CD8+ T cells from blood, with Jurkat cell RNA spiked in. Documented subset: FACS-sorted CD8+CD4-CCR7+CD45RA+ naive T cells. The CDR3 DNA reads TGTGCCAGCAGCGACGGGACAGCAAGGGGTAGTTCACCCCTCCACTTT. It codes for CASSDGTARGSSPLHF. Combining the CDR3 with reference TRBV9 and TRBJ1-6 gives the whole variable domain DSGVTQTPKHLITATGQRVTLRCSPRSGDLSVYWYQQSLDQGLQFLIQYYNGEERAKGNILERFSAQQFPDLHSELNLSSLELGDSALYFCASSDGTARGSSPLHFGNGTRLTVT.